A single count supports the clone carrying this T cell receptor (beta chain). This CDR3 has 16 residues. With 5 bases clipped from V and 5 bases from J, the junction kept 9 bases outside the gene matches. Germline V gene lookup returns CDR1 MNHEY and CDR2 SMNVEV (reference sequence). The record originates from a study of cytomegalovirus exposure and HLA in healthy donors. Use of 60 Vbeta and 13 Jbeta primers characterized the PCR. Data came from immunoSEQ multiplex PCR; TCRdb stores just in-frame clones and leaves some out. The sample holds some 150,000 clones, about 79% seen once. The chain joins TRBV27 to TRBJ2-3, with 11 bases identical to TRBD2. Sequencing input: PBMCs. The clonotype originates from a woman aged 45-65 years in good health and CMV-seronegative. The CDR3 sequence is CASSPTSGVGGDTQYF. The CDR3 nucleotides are TGTGCCAGCAGTCCGACTAGCGGGGTGGGGGGAGATACGCAGTATTTT.